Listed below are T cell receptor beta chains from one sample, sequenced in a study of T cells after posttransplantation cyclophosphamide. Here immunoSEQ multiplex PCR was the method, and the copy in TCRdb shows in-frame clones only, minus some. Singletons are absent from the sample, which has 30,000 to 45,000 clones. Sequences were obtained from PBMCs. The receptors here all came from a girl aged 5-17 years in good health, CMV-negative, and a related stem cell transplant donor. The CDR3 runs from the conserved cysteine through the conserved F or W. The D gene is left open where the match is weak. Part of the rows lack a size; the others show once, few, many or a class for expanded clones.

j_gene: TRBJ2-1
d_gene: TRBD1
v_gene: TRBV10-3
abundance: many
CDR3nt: TGTGCCATCAGTGGGACAGGGAGGTCCTACAATGAGCAGTTCTTC
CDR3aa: CAISGTGRSYNEQFF

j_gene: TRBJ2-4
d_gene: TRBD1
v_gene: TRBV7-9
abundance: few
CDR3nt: TGTGCCAGCAGCCCAAGGGGATTAGACAGGGGATTCGAAAACATTCAGTACTTC
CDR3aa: CASSPRGLDRGFENIQYF

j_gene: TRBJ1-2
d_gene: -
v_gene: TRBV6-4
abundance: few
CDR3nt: TGTGCCAGCAGTGCGACAGCTACTAACTATGGCTACACCTTC
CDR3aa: CASSATATNYGYTF

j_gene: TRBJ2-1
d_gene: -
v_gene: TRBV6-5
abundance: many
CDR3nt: TGTGCCAGCAGTTCCCCGCCGGGAGAGCAGTTCTTC
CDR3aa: CASSSPPGEQFF

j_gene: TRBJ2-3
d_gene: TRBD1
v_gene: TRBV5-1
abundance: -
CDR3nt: TGCGCCAGCTCCGAGGACAGGGAGGTTACAGATACGCAGTATTTT
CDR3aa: CASSEDREVTDTQYF

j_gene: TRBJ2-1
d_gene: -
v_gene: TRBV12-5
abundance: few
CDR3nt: TGTGCTAGTGGTTTGGTACTCGGGGATGAGCAGTTCTTC
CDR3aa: CASGLVLGDEQFF

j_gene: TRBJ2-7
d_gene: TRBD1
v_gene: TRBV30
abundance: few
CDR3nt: TGTGCCTGGAGAGGACAGGGGGCAAACGAGCAGTACTTC
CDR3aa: CAWRGQGANEQYF

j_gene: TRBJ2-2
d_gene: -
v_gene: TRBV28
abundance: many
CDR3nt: TGTGCCAGCGGTGGGAGAACCGGGGAGCTGTTTTTT
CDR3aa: CASGGRTGELFF

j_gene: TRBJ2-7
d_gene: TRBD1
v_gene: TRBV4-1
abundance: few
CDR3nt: TGCGCCAGCAGCCCTTTGACTAGAGGGACAGGCTTCTACGAGCAGTACTTC
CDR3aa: CASSPLTRGTGFYEQYF

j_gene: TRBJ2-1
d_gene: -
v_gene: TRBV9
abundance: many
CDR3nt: TGTGCCAGCAGCGTAGTAGGGAGCTCCTACAATGAGCAGTTCTTC
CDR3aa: CASSVVGSSYNEQFF

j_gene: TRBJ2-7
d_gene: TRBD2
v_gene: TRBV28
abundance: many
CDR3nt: TGTGCCAGCAGCGAACCTAGCGGGGGCCACTACGAGCAGTACTTC
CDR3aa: CASSEPSGGHYEQYF

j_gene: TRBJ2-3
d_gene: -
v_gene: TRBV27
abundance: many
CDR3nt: TGTGCCAGCAGTTTGGGCCCAGGGTCAGATACGCAGTATTTT
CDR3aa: CASSLGPGSDTQYF

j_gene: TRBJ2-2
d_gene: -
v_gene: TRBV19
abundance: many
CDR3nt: TGTGCCAGTAGTACCCCGGGAAGTGCAACGACCGGGGAGCTGTTTTTT
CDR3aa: CASSTPGSATTGELFF

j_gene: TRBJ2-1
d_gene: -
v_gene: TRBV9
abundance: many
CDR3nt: TGTGCCAGCAGCGTACAGAGCGGTGGACGCAATGAGCAGTTCTTC
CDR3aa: CASSVQSGGRNEQFF

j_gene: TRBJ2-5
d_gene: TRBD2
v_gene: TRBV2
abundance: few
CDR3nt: TGTGCCACCAACGAACAAGCAGCCGGGGGGGAGACCCAGTACTTC
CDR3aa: CATNEQAAGGETQYF

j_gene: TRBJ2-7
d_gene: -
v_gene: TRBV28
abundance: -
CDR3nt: TGTGCCAGCAGTTTGACACAGGAGACCTACGAGCAGTACTTC
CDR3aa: CASSLTQETYEQYF

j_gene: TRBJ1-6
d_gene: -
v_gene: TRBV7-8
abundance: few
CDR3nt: TGTGCCAGCAGCTTAGAACCATCCAGGGGCCCGTATAATTCACCCCTCCACTTT
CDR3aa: CASSLEPSRGPYNSPLHF

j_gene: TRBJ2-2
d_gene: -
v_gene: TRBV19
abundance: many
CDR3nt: TGTGCCAGTAGTATGCTCTACGGGGAGCTGTTTTTT
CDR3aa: CASSMLYGELFF

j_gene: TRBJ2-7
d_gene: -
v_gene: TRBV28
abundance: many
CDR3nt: TGTGCCAGCAGTTTAGGGGGCAGAACCTACGAGCAGTACTTC
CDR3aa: CASSLGGRTYEQYF

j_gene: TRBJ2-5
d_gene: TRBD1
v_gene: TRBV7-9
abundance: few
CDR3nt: TGTGCCAGCAGCGATACCGGGACAGGGTATTCGTCAGAGACCCAGTACTTC
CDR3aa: CASSDTGTGYSSETQYF